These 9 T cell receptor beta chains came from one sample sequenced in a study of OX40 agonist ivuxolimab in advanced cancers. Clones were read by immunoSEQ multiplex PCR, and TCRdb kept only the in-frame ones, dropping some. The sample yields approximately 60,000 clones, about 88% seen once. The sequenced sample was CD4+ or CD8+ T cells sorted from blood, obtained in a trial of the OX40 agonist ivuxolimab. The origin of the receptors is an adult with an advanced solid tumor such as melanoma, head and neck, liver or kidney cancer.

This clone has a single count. In DNA form, the CDR3 reads TGTGCCAGCAGCAAAGACAGTAACAATGAGCAGTTCTTC. Translation gives CASSKDSNNEQFF. The V call is TRBV5-4, the J call TRBJ2-1; possible D gene TRBD1, 5 bases. The ends were cut back, 4 bases at V and 5 bases at J, with 10 bases in the middle. This CDR3 is built from 13 residues. Per the germline V gene, CDR1 is SGHNT and CDR2 is YYREEE (reference sequence).

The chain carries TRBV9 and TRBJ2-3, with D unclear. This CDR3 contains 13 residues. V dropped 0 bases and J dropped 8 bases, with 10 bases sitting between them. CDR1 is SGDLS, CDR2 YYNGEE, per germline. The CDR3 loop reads CASSVEEWGTQYF. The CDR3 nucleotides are TGTGCCAGCAGCGTAGAGGAGTGGGGTACGCAGTATTTT.

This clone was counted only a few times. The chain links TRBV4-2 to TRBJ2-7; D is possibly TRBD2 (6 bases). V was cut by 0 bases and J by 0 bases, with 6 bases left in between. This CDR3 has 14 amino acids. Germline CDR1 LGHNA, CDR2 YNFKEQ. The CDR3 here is CASSQEDYSYEQYF. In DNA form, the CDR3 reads TGTGCCAGCAGCCAAGAGGACTACTCCTACGAGCAGTACTTC.

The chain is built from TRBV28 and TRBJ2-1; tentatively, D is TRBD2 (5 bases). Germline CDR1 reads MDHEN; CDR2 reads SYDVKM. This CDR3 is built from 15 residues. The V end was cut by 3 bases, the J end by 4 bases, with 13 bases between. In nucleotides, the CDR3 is TGTGCCAGCAGTTTGTTAGGGCCGGGGTACAATGAGCAGTTCTTC. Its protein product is CASSLLGPGYNEQFF.

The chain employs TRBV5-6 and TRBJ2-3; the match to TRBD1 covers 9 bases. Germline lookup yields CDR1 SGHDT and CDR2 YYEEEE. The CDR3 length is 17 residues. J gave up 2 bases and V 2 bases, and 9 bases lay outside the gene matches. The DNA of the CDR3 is TGTGCCAGCAGCTTCTACGGGACAGGGTTCATCACAGATACGCAGTATTTT. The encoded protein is CASSFYGTGFITDTQYF.

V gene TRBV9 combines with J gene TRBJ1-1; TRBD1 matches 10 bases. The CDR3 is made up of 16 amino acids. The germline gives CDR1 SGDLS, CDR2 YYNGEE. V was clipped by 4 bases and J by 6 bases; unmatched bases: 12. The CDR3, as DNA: TGTGCCAGCAGCCGACAGGGGGCAGGCATGGGGGCTGAAGCTTTCTTT. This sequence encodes CASSRQGAGMGAEAFF.

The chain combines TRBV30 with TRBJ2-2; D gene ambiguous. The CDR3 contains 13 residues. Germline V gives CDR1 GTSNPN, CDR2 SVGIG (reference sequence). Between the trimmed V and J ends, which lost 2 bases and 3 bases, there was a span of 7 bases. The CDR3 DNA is TGTGCCTGGAGTACGGAGTACACCGGGGAGCTGTTTTTT. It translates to CAWSTEYTGELFF.

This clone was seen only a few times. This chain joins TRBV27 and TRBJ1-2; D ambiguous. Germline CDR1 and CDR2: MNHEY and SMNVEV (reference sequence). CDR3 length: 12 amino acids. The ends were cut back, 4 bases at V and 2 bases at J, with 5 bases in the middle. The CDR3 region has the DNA TGTGCCAGCAGTTCGAACAACTATGGCTACACCTTC. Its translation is CASSSNNYGYTF.

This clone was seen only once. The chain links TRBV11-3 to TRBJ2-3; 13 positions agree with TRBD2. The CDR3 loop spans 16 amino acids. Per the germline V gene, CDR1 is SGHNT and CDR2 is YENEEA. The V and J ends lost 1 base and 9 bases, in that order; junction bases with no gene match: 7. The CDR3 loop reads CASSLGGTSGTKTQYF. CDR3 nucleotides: TGTGCCAGCAGCTTAGGGGGGACTAGCGGGACTAAGACGCAGTATTTT.